These 24 T cell receptor beta chains were sequenced from one sample in a study of T cells in women clearing cervical HPV infection. Clones were sequenced by immunoSEQ multiplex PCR, and TCRdb holds only the in-frame ones, with some missing. The sample holds fewer than 40,000 clones. The sequenced sample was blood buffy coat. These receptors were collected from a woman aged 18-70 years with a cervical HPV16 infection that either progressed to CIN3+ or cleared (not recorded which).

A word on this clone: Sequencing ends 3 residues short of the CDR3 end; the germline J gene provides the rest. The chain combines TRBV29-1 with TRBJ1-2; D is ambiguous. This CDR3 is built from 14 residues. The V end was cut by 4 bases, the J end by 0 bases, with 12 bases between. Germline loops: CDR1 SQVTM, CDR2 ANQGSEA. CDR3 protein: CSVAVDTSNYGYTF. Partial CDR3 DNA: TGCAGCGTTGCAGTCGACACTTCTAACTATGGC.

On this clone itself: The CDR3 goes on 3 residues after the read ends, and that part is filled in from the germline J gene. The rearrangement links TRBV18 to TRBJ2-5; possibly TRBD2 for D (6 bases). The V end was cut by 3 bases, the J end by 5 bases, with 10 bases between. CDR3 length: 13 amino acids. The germline V gene encodes CDR1 KGHSH and CDR2 LQKENI. The CDR3 is CASSPGLLETQYF. The DNA read from the CDR3 is TGTGCCAGCTCACCGGGACTGCTGGAGACC.

Concerning this clone: The read terminates 3 residues ahead of where the CDR3 ends, so the germline J gene completes it. The V gene is TRBV6-2 or TRBV6-3, the J gene TRBJ2-7; 9 positions agree with TRBD1. CDR3 length: 16 amino acids. Germline assignment: CDR1 MNHEY and CDR2 SVGEGT. Trimming at V came to 2 bases and at J to 5 bases, leaving 10 bases not matched to a gene. The CDR3 reads CASSYQPGQGFHEQYF. The covered CDR3 bases are TGTGCCAGCAGTTACCAACCGGGACAGGGTTTCCACGAG.

A note on this clone: The CDR3 goes on 3 residues after the read ends, and that part is filled in from the germline J gene. The chain employs TRBV20-1 and TRBJ2-7; TRBD1 matches at 9 bases. This CDR3 has 13 residues. V trimming: 2 bases; J trimming: 3 bases; junction bases outside the gene matches: 2. Germline V lookup: CDR1 DFQATT, CDR2 SNEGSKA (reference sequence). CDR3 DNA (partial): TGCAGTGCTAGATGGACAGGGGACTACGAG. It yields the protein CSARWTGDYE. The whole CDR3 sequence reads CSARWTGDYEQYF.

Note on this clone: The read ends 3 residues shy of where the CDR3 ends; the end is completed using the germline J gene. V is TRBV20-1 and J is TRBJ2-1; no firm D call. This CDR3 contains 12 residues. Germline assignment: CDR1 DFQATT and CDR2 SNEGSKA (reference sequence). The V end was cut by 5 bases, the J end by 6 bases, with 11 bases between. The CDR3 sequence: CSAHYYGNEQFF. Incomplete CDR3 DNA: TGCAGTGCTCACTATTATGGCAATGAG.

Of note for this clone: The read terminates 3 residues ahead of where the CDR3 ends, so the germline J gene completes it. This chain joins TRBV5-4 and TRBJ1-1, with D possibly TRBD1 on 6 matching bases. The length of the CDR3 is 15 residues. Trimming cost V 0 bases and J 4 bases, with 13 bases left between them. Germline CDR1 SGHNT, CDR2 YYREEE (reference sequence). The sequenced CDR3 bases are TGTGCCAGCAGCTTGGAAGGGGCGGGGGCCACTGAA. Protein product: CASSLEGAGATE. The entire CDR3 sequence reads CASSLEGAGATEAFF. The full variable domain, with the rest looked up from reference TRBV5-4 and TRBJ1-1, is ETGVTQSPTHLIKTRGQQVTLRCSSQSGHNTVSWYQQALGQGPQFIFQYYREEENGRGNFPPRFSGLQFPNYSSELNVNALELDDSALYLCASSLEGAGATEAFFGQGTRLTVV.

As concerns this clone: The read terminates 3 residues ahead of where the CDR3 ends, so the germline J gene completes it. V and J are TRBV10-1 and TRBJ1-1; no clear D. V was cut by 2 bases and J by 1 base, with 5 bases left in between. Germline V gene data show CDR1 as WNHNN and CDR2 as SYGVQD (reference sequence). This CDR3 region has 13 residues. The sequenced CDR3 bases are TGCGCCAGCAGTGAGGCAGGGAACACTGAA. It yields the protein CASSEAGNTE. The full CDR3 protein reads CASSEAGNTEAFF.

In the case of this clone: The CDR3 end falls 3 residues outside the read, so it is completed with the germline J gene. The chain is built from TRBV4-2 and TRBJ2-2, with TRBD2 matching 11 bases. Germline V gene lookup returns CDR1 LGHNA and CDR2 YNFKEQ. The V and J ends lost 4 bases and 7 bases, in that order; junction bases with no gene match: 8. The CDR3 totals 16 residues. This chain's CDR3 is CASSPIAGGPNGELFF. The sequenced CDR3 bases are TGTGCCAGCAGCCCAATAGCGGGGGGGCCCAACGGGGAG.

On this clone itself: The read is 3 residues too short to cover the CDR3 end, so that end is filled in from the germline J gene. The chain carries TRBV18 and TRBJ2-4; D is possibly TRBD2 (7 bases). CDR3 length: 17 amino acids. CDR1 KGHSH and CDR2 LQKENI come from the germline V gene. The V end was cut by 4 bases, the J end by 2 bases, with 18 bases between. CDR3 amino acids: CASSRGTSGGPKNIQYF. CDR3 DNA (partial): TGTGCCAGCTCACGAGGGACTTCCGGGGGGCCCAAAAACATT.

Points on this clone: Read sequence stops 3 residues before the CDR3 end, and the germline J gene provides the missing end. The chain couples TRBV4-1 to TRBJ2-3; tentative D call: TRBD2 (7 bases). The germline V gene encodes CDR1 MGHRA and CDR2 YSYEKL. The CDR3 has 16 residues. V lost 6 bases and J lost 0, with 16 bases in between. The chain's CDR3 is CASSPVRGPSTDTQYF. The DNA read from the CDR3 is TGCGCCAGCAGTCCCGTGCGGGGGCCTAGCACAGATACG.

A remark on this clone: The CDR3 end is not reached by the read, which stops 3 residues before it; the germline J gene fills it in. This chain uses TRBV6-4 with TRBJ2-6; 9 bases match TRBD1. V lost 2 bases, J lost 3 bases, and 8 bases stayed unmatched. There are 18 residues in the CDR3. Looked up from germline, CDR1 is MRHNA and CDR2 is SNTAGT. The part of the CDR3 DNA that was read is TGTGCCAGCAGTGACCCGGGACAGGGTCTGTATGGGGCCAACGTC. This translates into CASSDPGQGLYGANV. In full, the CDR3 is CASSDPGQGLYGANVLTF.

A remark on this clone: The read halts 3 residues ahead of the CDR3 end, with the missing end drawn from the germline J gene. The chain is built from TRBV2 and TRBJ1-6; D may be TRBD1 (6 bases). V was shortened by 5 bases and J by 5 bases, with 10 bases between the two germline ends. The CDR3 spans 14 residues. The V gene's germline CDR1 is SNHLY and CDR2 FYNNEI. The part of the CDR3 DNA that was read is TGTGCCAGCAGTTCGACAGGAAATAATTCACCC. Translated, it gives CASSSTGNNSP. The whole CDR3 sequence reads CASSSTGNNSPLHF.

As to this clone: The read gets to within 3 residues of the CDR3 end, and the germline J gene fills in the rest. This chain links TRBV7-2 with TRBJ2-5; possible D gene TRBD1, 6 bases. In germline, CDR1 is SGHTA, CDR2 FQGNSA. There are 15 residues in the CDR3. V dropped 4 bases and J dropped 2 bases, with 14 bases sitting between them. CDR3: CASSWSRTEQETQYF. The CDR3 DNA, read in part, is TGTGCCAGCAGCTGGTCCCGGACAGAACAAGAGACC.

Concerning this clone itself: The read is 3 residues too short to cover the CDR3 end, so that end is filled in from the germline J gene. The gene calls are TRBV12-3 or TRBV12-4 and TRBJ2-5; D uncertain. This CDR3 region has 15 residues. The ends were cut back, 5 bases at V and 5 bases at J, with 18 bases in the middle. The covered CDR3 bases are TGTGCCAGCAGTCCCCGGTCAGGTGGTTCGGAGACC. Translated, it gives CASSPRSGGSET. The CDR3 as a whole reads CASSPRSGGSETQYF.

In the case of this clone: The observed sequence ends 3 residues before the CDR3 terminus, with the missing tail filled in from the germline J gene. The V gene is TRBV7-3, the J gene TRBJ2-3; 12 bases agree with TRBD2. Germline lookup yields CDR1 SGHTA and CDR2 FQGTGA. Trimming removed 3 bases from V and 5 bases from J; junction bases left unmatched: 0. The CDR3 sequence is 14 residues long. The part of the CDR3 DNA that was read is TGTGCCAGCAGCTTGGGACTAGCGGGAGATACG. Its protein product is CASSLGLAGDT. The entire CDR3 protein is CASSLGLAGDTQYF. Drawing the rest from reference TRBV7-3 and TRBJ2-3, the complete variable domain is GAGVSQTPSNKVTEKGKYVELRCDPISGHTALYWYRQSLGQGPEFLIYFQGTGAADDSGLPNDRFFAVRPEGSVSTLKIQRTERGDSAVYLCASSLGLAGDTQYFGPGTRLTVL.

With respect to this clone: The CDR3 end is not reached by the read, which stops 3 residues before it; the germline J gene fills it in. V and J are TRBV6-1 and TRBJ1-1, with D perhaps matching TRBD1 (5 bases). This CDR3 contains 15 residues. Germline lookup yields CDR1 MNHNS and CDR2 SASEGT. V was clipped by 4 bases and J by 3 bases, with 15 bases between them. Incomplete CDR3 DNA: TGTGCCAGCAGTGGGCCCGGTAGAGGGGACACTGAA. Its translation: CASSGPGRGDTE. The entire CDR3 is CASSGPGRGDTEAFF.

For this clone: The read is 3 residues too short to cover the CDR3 end, so that end is filled in from the germline J gene. This sequence joins TRBV18 and TRBJ1-1, with D unresolved. The V end was cut by 6 bases, the J end by 5 bases, with 16 bases between. CDR1 is KGHSH, CDR2 LQKENI, per germline. The CDR3 spans 14 residues. The CDR3 is CASSQIEGGTEAFF. The CDR3 bases that were read are TGTGCCAGCTCCCAGATAGAGGGTGGAACTGAA.

Remarks on this clone: Read data end 3 residues before the CDR3 end; the end is taken from the germline J gene. The rearrangement joins TRBV5-4 to TRBJ2-1; D is possibly TRBD2 (6 bases). Germline CDR1 SGHNT, CDR2 YYREEE (reference sequence). The CDR3 totals 13 residues. The ends were cut back, 0 bases at V and 7 bases at J, with 8 bases in the middle. The sequenced part of the CDR3 DNA is TGTGCCAGCAGCTTGGCCGGGGGTAATGAG. It encodes CASSLAGGNE. The full-length CDR3 reads as CASSLAGGNEQFF.

The CDR3 bases that were read are TGTGCCTGGAGTGTAGCGGGAACCCACAATGAG. Its translation is CAWSVAGTHNE. The full CDR3 sequence reads CAWSVAGTHNEQFF. The chain employs TRBV30 and TRBJ2-1; 7 bases agree with TRBD2. The DNA ends 3 residues before the CDR3 does, and the rest of the CDR3 is filled in from the germline J gene. CDR3 length: 14 residues. The V gene's germline CDR1 is GTSNPN and CDR2 SVGIG (reference sequence). Germline trimming cut 0 bases from V and 5 bases from J; bases unmatched to any gene: 4.

About this clone itself: The DNA ends 3 residues before the CDR3 does, and the rest of the CDR3 is filled in from the germline J gene. V gene TRBV5-1 combines with J gene TRBJ1-1; tentative D call: TRBD1 (5 bases). Germline V gene sequence: CDR1 SGHRS, CDR2 YFSETQ. Trimming left V 0 bases short and J 1 base short, with 10 bases between. This CDR3 is built from 15 residues. The CDR3 bases that were read are TGCGCCAGCAGCTTGGGGGGGGGAGGGAACACTGAA. This codes for CASSLGGGGNTE. The whole CDR3 protein reads CASSLGGGGNTEAFF. The full variable domain, with the rest looked up from reference TRBV5-1 and TRBJ1-1, is KAGVTQTPRYLIKTRGQQVTLSCSPISGHRSVSWYQQTPGQGLQFLFEYFSETQRNKGNFPGRFSGRQFSNSRSEMNVSTLELGDSALYLCASSLGGGGNTEAFFGQGTRLTVV.

For this clone: The read stops 3 residues short of the end of the CDR3; the missing end is completed from the germline J gene. The rearrangement uses TRBV5-4 and TRBJ1-1; 9 bases agree with TRBD1. Trimming removed 4 bases from V and 3 bases from J; junction bases left unmatched: 4. CDR1 and CDR2 (germline): SGHNT, YYREEE (reference sequence). This CDR3 has 14 residues. This CDR3 is CASSMRTGDTEAFF. The sequenced part of the CDR3 DNA is TGTGCCAGCAGCATGAGGACAGGGGACACTGAA.

To note about this clone: The CDR3 is cut off 3 residues early in the read; its end comes from the germline J gene. V and J are TRBV20-1 and TRBJ2-3, with D maybe TRBD2 (5 bases). V lost 0 bases and J 0 bases, leaving 10 bases between the germline ends. CDR1 DFQATT and CDR2 SNEGSKA come from the germline V gene (reference sequence). CDR3 size: 15 residues. CDR3 loop: CSARDPRTSTDTQYF. The CDR3 DNA, read in part, is TGCAGTGCTAGAGATCCCCGGACTAGCACAGATACG.

Worth noting for this clone: Read sequence stops 3 residues before the CDR3 end, and the germline J gene provides the missing end. J is TRBJ1-5 and V is TRBV18, with 7 bases fitting TRBD1. CDR3 length: 14 amino acids. The V gene's germline CDR1 is KGHSH and CDR2 LQKENI. Losses at the gene ends were 2 bases for V and 4 bases for J; bases not matched to a gene: 2. The CDR3 loop reads CASSPADRNQPQHF. CDR3 DNA (partial): TGTGCCAGCTCACCAGCGGACAGGAATCAGCCC.

Worth noting for this clone: The CDR3 is cut off 3 residues early in the read; its end comes from the germline J gene. This rearrangement joins TRBV6-2 or TRBV6-3 to TRBJ2-2, with TRBD2 matching 12 bases. The CDR3 covers 15 residues. Germline trimming cut 9 bases from V and 7 bases from J; bases unmatched to any gene: 9. Germline assignment: CDR1 MNHEY and CDR2 SVGEGT. The covered CDR3 bases are TGTGCCAGTCTAGCGGGGGGGAGAATAGACGGGGAG. Protein: CASLAGGRIDGE. The entire CDR3 sequence reads CASLAGGRIDGELFF.